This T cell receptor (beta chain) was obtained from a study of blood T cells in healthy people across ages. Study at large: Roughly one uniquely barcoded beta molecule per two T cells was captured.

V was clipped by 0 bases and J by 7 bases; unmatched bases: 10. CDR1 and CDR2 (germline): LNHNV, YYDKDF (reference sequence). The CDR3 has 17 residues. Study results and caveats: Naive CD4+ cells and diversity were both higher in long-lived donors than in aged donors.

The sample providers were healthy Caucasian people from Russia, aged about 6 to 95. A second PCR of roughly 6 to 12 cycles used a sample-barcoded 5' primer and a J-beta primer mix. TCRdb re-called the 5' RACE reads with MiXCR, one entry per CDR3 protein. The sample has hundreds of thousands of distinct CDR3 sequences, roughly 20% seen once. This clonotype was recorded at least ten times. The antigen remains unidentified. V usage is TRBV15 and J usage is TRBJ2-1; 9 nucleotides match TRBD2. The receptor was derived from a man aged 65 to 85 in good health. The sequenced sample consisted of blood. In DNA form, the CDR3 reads TGTGCCACCAGCAGAGAGAGGGGAGCGGGAGGAGTAAATGAGCAGTTCTTC. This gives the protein CATSRERGAGGVNEQFF.